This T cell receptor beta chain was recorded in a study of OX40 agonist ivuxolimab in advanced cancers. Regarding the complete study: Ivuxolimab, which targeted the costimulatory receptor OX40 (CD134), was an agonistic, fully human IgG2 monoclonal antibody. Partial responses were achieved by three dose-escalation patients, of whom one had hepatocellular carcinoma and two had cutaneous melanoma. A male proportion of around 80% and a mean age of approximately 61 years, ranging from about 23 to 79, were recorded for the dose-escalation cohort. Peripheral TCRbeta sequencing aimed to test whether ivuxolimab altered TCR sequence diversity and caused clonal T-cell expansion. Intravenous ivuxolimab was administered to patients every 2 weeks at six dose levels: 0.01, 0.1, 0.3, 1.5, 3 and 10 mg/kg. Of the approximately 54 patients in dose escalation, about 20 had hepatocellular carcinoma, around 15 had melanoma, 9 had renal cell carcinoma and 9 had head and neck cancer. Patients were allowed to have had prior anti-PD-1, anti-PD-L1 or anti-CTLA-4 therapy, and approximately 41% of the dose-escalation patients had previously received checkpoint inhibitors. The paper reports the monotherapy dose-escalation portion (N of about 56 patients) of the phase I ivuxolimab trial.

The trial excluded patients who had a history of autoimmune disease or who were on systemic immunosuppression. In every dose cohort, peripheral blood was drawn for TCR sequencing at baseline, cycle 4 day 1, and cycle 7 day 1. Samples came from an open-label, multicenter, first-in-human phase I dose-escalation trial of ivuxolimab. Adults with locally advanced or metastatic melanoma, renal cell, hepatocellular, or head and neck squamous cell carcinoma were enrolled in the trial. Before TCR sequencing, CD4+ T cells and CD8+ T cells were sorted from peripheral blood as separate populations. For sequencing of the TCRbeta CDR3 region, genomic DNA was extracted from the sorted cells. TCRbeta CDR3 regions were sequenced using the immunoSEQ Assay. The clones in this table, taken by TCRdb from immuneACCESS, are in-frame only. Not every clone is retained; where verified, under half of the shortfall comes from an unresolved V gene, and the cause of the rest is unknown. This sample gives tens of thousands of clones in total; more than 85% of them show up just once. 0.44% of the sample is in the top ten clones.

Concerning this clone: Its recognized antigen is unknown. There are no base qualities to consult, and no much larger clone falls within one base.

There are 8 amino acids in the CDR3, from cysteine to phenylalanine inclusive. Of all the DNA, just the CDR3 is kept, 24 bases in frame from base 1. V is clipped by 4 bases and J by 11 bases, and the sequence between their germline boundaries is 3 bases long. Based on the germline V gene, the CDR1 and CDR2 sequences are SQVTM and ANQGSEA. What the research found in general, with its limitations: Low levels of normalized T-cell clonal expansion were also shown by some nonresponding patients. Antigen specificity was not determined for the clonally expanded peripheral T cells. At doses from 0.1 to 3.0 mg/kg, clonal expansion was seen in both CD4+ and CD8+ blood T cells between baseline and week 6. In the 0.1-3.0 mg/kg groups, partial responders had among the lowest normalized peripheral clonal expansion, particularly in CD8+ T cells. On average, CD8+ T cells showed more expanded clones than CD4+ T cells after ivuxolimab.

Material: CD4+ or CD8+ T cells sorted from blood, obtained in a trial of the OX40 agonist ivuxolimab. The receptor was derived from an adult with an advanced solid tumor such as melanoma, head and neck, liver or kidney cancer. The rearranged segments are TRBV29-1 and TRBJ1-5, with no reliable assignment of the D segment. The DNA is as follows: TGCAGCGTTGCGGCCCAGCATTTT. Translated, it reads CSVAAQHF.